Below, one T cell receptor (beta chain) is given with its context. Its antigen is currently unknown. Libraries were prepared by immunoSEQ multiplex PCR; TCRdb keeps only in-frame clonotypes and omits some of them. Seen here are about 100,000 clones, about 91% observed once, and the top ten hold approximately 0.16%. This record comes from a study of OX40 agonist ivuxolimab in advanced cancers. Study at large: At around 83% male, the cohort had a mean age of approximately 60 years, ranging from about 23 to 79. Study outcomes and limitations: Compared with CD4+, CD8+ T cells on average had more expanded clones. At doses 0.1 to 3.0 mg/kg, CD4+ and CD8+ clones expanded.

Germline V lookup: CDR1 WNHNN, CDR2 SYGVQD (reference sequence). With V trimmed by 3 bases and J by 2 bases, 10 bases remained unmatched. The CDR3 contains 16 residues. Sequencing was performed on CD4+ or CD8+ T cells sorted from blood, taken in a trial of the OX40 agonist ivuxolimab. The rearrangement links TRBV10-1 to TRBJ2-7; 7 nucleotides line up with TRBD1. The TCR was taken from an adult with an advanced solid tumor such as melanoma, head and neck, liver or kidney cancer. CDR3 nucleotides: TGCGCCAGCAGTGAAAACGACAGGGTCTCACCCTACGAGCAGTACTTC. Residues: CASSENDRVSPYEQYF.